Shown below are 2 T cell receptor beta chains from a single sample sequenced in a study of CD4 and CD8 cells across lung adenocarcinoma regions. MiXCR, applied by TCRdb to the PCR reads, yields one record per CDR3 protein. The data contain around 25,000 distinct CDR3 sequences, almost 50% of them singletons. Sequencing was performed on CD8+ T cells from the center of a lung tumor. The receptors originated from a male donor with lung adenocarcinoma. The CD4 and CD8 labels of this study may be unreliable.

This clonotype showed up many times. J is TRBJ1-1 and V is TRBV6-5; D remains unclear. Germline-derived CDR1 and CDR2 are MNHEY and SVGAGI. This CDR3 contains 13 residues. V dropped 6 bases and J dropped 7 bases, with 15 bases sitting between them. CDR3 DNA sequence: TGTGCCAGCAGCTATTCCCGAACAAGTGAAGCTTTCTTT. This sequence encodes CASSYSRTSEAFF.

This clonotype was counted at least ten times. This chain uses TRBV6-1 with TRBJ2-5; D unclear. The J call may not be correct, given that the DNA end is closer to TRBJ2-7. This CDR3 has 11 residues. The V gene's germline CDR1 is MNHNS and CDR2 SASEGT. The CDR3 loop is CASSDRNEQYF. As DNA, the CDR3 is TGTGCCAGCAGTGACCGGAACGAGCAGTACTTC.